This TCR beta chain is drawn from a study of OX40 agonist ivuxolimab in advanced cancers. Study-wide context: Prior therapy, whether anti-PD-1, anti-PD-L1 or anti-CTLA-4, was allowed, and 30% to 40% had some.

General observations from the study: Expansion of clones was among the lowest in partial responders at 0.1-3.0 mg/kg. Expanded peripheral T cells had an undetermined antigen specificity.

This clone was picked up a small number of times. Its specificity is not known. TCRdb's table, derived via immunoSEQ multiplex PCR, lists solely in-frame clones and lacks some. This sample has 55,000 to 80,000 clones, with around four fifths found just once. This CDR3 spans 13 amino acids. The V gene lost 5 bases and the J gene lost 5 bases, with 13 bases spanning the gap. CDR1 is LNHDA and CDR2 is SQIVND in the germline V gene (reference sequence). The sequence derives from an adult with an advanced solid tumor such as melanoma, head and neck, liver or kidney cancer. Material: CD4+ or CD8+ T cells sorted from blood, obtained in a trial of the OX40 agonist ivuxolimab. The chain uses TRBV19 and TRBJ2-7; a possible D gene is TRBD1 (6 bases). CDR3 DNA: TGTGCCAGTAGTGGGGGCTGGCGGGACGAGCAGTACTTC. Translated, it gives CASSGGWRDEQYF.